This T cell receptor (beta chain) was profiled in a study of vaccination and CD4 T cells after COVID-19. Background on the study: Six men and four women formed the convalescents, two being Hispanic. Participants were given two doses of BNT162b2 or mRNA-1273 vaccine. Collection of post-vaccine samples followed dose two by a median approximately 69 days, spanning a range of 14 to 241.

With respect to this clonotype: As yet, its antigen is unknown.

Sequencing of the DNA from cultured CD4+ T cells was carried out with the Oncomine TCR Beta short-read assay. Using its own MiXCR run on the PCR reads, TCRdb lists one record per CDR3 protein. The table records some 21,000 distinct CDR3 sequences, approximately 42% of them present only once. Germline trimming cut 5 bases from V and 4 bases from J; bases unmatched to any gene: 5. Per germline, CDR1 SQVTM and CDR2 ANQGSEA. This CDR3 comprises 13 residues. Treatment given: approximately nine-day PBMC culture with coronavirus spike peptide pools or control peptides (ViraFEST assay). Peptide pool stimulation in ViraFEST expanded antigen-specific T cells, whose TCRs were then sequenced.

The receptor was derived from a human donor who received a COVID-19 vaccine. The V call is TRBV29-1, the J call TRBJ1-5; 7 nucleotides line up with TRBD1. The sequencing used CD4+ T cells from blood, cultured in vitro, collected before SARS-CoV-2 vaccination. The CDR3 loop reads CSVQGGGNQPQHF. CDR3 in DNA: TGCAGCGTTCAGGGGGGTGGGAATCAGCCCCAGCATTTT.